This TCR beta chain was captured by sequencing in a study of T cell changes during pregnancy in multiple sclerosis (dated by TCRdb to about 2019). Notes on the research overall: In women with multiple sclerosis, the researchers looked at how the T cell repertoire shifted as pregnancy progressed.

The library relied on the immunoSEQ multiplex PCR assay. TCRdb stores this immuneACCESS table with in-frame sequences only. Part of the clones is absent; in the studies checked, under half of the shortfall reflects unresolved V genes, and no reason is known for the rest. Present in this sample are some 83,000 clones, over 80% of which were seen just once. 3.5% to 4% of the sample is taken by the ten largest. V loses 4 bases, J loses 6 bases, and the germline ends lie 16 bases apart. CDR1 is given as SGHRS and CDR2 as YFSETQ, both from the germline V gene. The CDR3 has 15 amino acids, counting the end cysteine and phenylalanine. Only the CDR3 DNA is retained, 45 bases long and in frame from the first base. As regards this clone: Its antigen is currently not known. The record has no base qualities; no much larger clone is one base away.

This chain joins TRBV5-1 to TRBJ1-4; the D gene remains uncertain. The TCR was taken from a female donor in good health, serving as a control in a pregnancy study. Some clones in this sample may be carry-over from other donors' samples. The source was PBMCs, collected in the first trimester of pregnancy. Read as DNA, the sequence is TGCGCCAGCAGCCCTAACAGCAGGCCCGATGAAAAACTGTTTTTT. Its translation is CASSPNSRPDEKLFF.